This T cell receptor (beta chain) was observed in a study of T cells after yellow fever vaccination. Study-wide points: Only a small proportion of the clonotypes turned up in both the CD4 and the CD8 compartments, likely arising from convergent recombination.

One entry per CDR3 protein results from TCRdb running MiXCR on the 5' RACE reads. This sample yields some 120,000 distinct CDR3 sequences, of which more than 7.5% are seen a single time; almost 40% belongs to the top ten. CDR3 length: 14 residues. Trimming took off 2 bases at V and 5 bases at J, with 16 bases between the two ends. The V gene's germline CDR1 is GTSNPN and CDR2 SVGIG (reference sequence). Comments on this clonotype: Its specificity is unknown.

This receptor was taken from a man younger than 35 who received the YFV17D yellow fever vaccine. The chain couples TRBV30 to TRBJ2-7; D might be TRBD1 (6 bases). Sequences were derived from CD8+ T cells sorted from PBMCs, sampled on the day of the yellow fever booster vaccination. The CDR3, as DNA: TGTGCCTGGAGTTATGTGGGGGCAGGGGACGAGCAGTACTTC. It is translated as CAWSYVGAGDEQYF.